The 14 T cell receptor beta chains below all came from one sample that was sequenced in a study of cytomegalovirus exposure and HLA in healthy donors. The repertoire was sequenced with immunoSEQ multiplex PCR; TCRdb's copy has only in-frame clones and lacks some. Of some 110,000 clones in the sample, roughly 90% were seen once. The sequenced sample was PBMCs. The receptor source for this set is a woman younger than 35 in good health and CMV-seropositive.

The CDR3 DNA reads TGTGCCAGCAGCTTAGCGGGACTAGCGGGGGGAGATACGCAGTATTTT. It encodes CASSLAGLAGGDTQYF. The J gene is TRBJ2-3, the V gene TRBV7-9, with TRBD2 identical over 15 bases. V shed 0 bases, J shed 5 bases, and the junction held 0 bases outside the gene matches. The CDR3 consists of 16 residues. Germline V gives CDR1 SEHNR, CDR2 FQNEAQ (reference sequence). Supplemented by reference TRBV7-9 and TRBJ2-3, the full variable domain reads DTGVSQNPRHKITKRGQNVTFRCDPISEHNRLYWYRQTLGQGPEFLTYFQNEAQLEKSRLLSDRFSAERPKGSFSTLEIQRTEQGDSAMYLCASSLAGLAGGDTQYFGPGTRLTVL.

J is TRBJ2-3 and V is TRBV5-6; D not resolved. V lost 7 bases and J 2 bases, leaving 8 bases between the germline ends. CDR3 length: 12 amino acids. CDR1 and CDR2 from the germline V gene are SGHDT and YYEEEE. DNA of the CDR3: TGTGCCAGCGTCGCAGTCACAGATACGCAGTATTTT. Amino acids: CASVAVTDTQYF.

V is TRBV18 and J is TRBJ2-7; D not resolved. Germline V gene lookup returns CDR1 KGHSH and CDR2 LQKENI. The V and J ends lost 2 bases and 4 bases respectively, with 12 bases between them. The CDR3 length is 14 residues. The CDR3 protein is CASSPDWSKYEQYF. CDR3 nucleotides: TGTGCCAGCTCACCAGACTGGTCTAAGTACGAGCAGTACTTC.

The chain links TRBV5-4 to TRBJ1-3; TRBD1 might be the D (5 bases). Trimming took 2 bases from V and 4 from J, leaving 10 bases between them. CDR1 and CDR2 (germline): SGHNT, YYREEE (reference sequence). There are 14 residues in the CDR3. CDR3 sequence: CASSFRGKGNTIYF. The CDR3 bases are TGTGCCAGCAGCTTCCGGGGGAAAGGAAACACCATATATTTT.

This CDR3 is CASRSTGFTNEKLFF. Written as DNA, the CDR3 is TGTGCCAGCAGGTCGACAGGGTTCACTAATGAAAAACTGTTTTTT. The genes are TRBV5-5 and TRBJ1-4, with 7 bases identical to TRBD1. This CDR3 is 15 amino acids long. Per germline, CDR1 SGHKS and CDR2 YYEKEE (reference sequence). Trimming cost V 5 bases and J 2 bases; bases outside gene matches: 6.

Only one count was recorded for this clone. The genes are TRBV2 and TRBJ2-4; 7 nucleotides agree with TRBD2. Germline CDR1 is SNHLY and CDR2 is FYNNEI. CDR3 size: 14 residues. J was trimmed by 10 bases and V by 7 bases; bases with no gene match: 13. The DNA of the CDR3 is TGTGCCAGCAACCGTGCGGGAGAGGCTCGTATTCAGTACTTC. Amino acid sequence: CASNRAGEARIQYF.

V usage is TRBV7-9 and J usage is TRBJ1-2, with D maybe TRBD1 (6 bases). Germline V CDR1 and CDR2: SEHNR, FQNEAQ (reference sequence). This CDR3 region has 13 residues. V was cut by 5 bases and J by 8 bases, with 15 bases left in between. The CDR3 reads CASSPQQGLGYTF. DNA for the CDR3: TGTGCCAGCAGCCCTCAACAGGGTCTGGGCTACACCTTC.

V is TRBV2 and J is TRBJ2-5; D perhaps matches TRBD1 (5 bases). Trimming left V 4 bases short and J 2 bases short, with 8 bases between. CDR1 SNHLY and CDR2 FYNNEI come from the germline V gene. The CDR3 is 13 amino acids. The CDR3 DNA sequence: TGTGCCAGCAGTGGACAGACACAAGAGACCCAGTACTTC. The encoded protein is CASSGQTQETQYF.

The CDR3 region has the DNA TGTGCCAGCAGCCGACAGGGGAGAACTGAAGCTTTCTTT. Its translation: CASSRQGRTEAFF. The gene calls are TRBV27 and TRBJ1-1; 8 bases line up with TRBD1. The V and J ends lost 6 bases and 5 bases, in that order; junction bases with no gene match: 5. Looked up from germline, CDR1 is MNHEY and CDR2 is SMNVEV (reference sequence). The CDR3 is made up of 13 amino acids.

The V and J genes are TRBV28 and TRBJ2-7, with 7 bases identical to TRBD1. The CDR3 is 14 amino acids. Unmatched junction bases numbered 6, after V lost 5 bases and J lost 2 bases. Per germline, CDR1 MDHEN and CDR2 SYDVKM. CDR3 in DNA: TGTGCCAGCAGTAATCTACAGGGGACCTACGAGCAGTACGTC. Encoded protein: CASSNLQGTYEQYV.

This chain links TRBV10-1 with TRBJ2-3; perhaps TRBD2 as D (5 bases). Germline V gene lookup returns CDR1 WNHNN and CDR2 SYGVQD (reference sequence). The CDR3 covers 16 residues. Trimming removed 3 bases at V and 3 bases at J, with 16 bases between. The CDR3 is CASSDEGRPGTDTQYF. The CDR3 DNA reads TGCGCCAGCAGTGACGAGGGCAGGCCTGGGACAGATACGCAGTATTTT.

The V and J genes are TRBV27 and TRBJ1-6; 7 nucleotides align to TRBD1. With 5 bases clipped from V and 3 bases from J, the junction kept 10 bases outside the gene matches. Germline values: CDR1 MNHEY, CDR2 SMNVEV (reference sequence). The length of the CDR3 is 17 residues. This CDR3 is CASSPIGDSFYNSPLHF. The CDR3 coding sequence is TGTGCCAGCAGTCCTATAGGGGACAGCTTCTATAATTCACCCCTCCACTTT.

The J gene is TRBJ2-7, the V gene TRBV10-1, with 7 bases identical to TRBD1. The CDR3 length is 13 residues. J gave up 11 bases and V 6 bases, and 13 bases lay outside the gene matches. Germline V CDR1 and CDR2: WNHNN, SYGVQD (reference sequence). The CDR3 bases are TGCGCCAGCAGCAAGACCCGACAGGGTACCGAGTACTTC. This gives the protein CASSKTRQGTEYF.

This chain connects TRBV7-9 to TRBJ1-4; 8 bases map to TRBD1. Looked up from germline, CDR1 is SEHNR and CDR2 is FQNEAQ (reference sequence). Trimming at V came to 5 bases and at J to 2 bases, leaving 10 bases not matched to a gene. CDR3 length: 17 amino acids. Written as DNA, the CDR3 is TGTGCCAGCAGCCCTAGAGGACAGGGATGGACTAATGAAAAACTGTTTTTT. Residues: CASSPRGQGWTNEKLFF.